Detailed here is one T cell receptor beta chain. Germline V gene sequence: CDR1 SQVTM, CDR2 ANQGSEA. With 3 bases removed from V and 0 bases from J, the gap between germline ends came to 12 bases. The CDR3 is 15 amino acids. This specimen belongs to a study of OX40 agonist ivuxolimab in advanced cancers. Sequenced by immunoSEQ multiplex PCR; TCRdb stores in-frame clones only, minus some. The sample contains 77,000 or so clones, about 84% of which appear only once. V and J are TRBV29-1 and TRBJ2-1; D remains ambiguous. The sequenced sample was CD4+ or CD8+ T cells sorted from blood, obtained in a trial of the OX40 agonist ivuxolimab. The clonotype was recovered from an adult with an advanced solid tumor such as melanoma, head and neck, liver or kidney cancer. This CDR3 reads CSVDKIESSYNEQFF. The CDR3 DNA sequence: TGCAGCGTTGATAAAATAGAAAGCTCCTACAATGAGCAGTTCTTC.